This passage covers 4 T cell receptor beta chains from one sample sequenced in a study of blood T cells in healthy people across ages. A second roughly 6 to 11 cycle PCR used barcoded and J-beta primers. TCRdb ran MiXCR on the 5' RACE reads and lists one entry per CDR3 protein. The sample holds approximately 1,700,000 distinct CDR3 sequences; about two fifths are singletons and the top ten take more than 20%. The sample comprised blood. The receptors derive from a human donor in good health.

The chain links TRBV20-1 to TRBJ2-3; 7 bases are a match to TRBD1. The CDR3 is 12 residues long. The ends lost 8 bases at V and 3 bases at J; junction bases unmatched: 5. Germline CDR1 and CDR2: DFQATT and SNEGSKA (reference sequence). CDR3 DNA sequence: TGCAGTTTCGGACAGGCGACAGATACGCAGTATTTT. Translation gives CSFGQATDTQYF.

The V call is TRBV29-1, the J call TRBJ2-1, with a possible D match to TRBD2 (5 bases). Trimming removed 4 bases from V and 7 bases from J, with 17 bases in between. The CDR3 has 14 amino acids. Germline V gene sequence: CDR1 SQVTM, CDR2 ANQGSEA. The CDR3 nucleotides read TGCAGCGTTGTCCGGACTGTTGGGGTTAATGAGCAGTTCTTC. Its translation: CSVVRTVGVNEQFF.

The chain recombines TRBV7-3 with TRBJ2-1; D remains ambiguous. This CDR3 is built from 15 residues. Germline V CDR1 and CDR2: SGHTA, FQGTGA. V dropped 2 bases and J dropped 5 bases, with 13 bases sitting between them. The CDR3 DNA is TGTGCCAGCAGCTTACGGTATTCCCCCCACAATGAGCAGTTCTTC. This translates into CASSLRYSPHNEQFF. The entire variable domain, with the rest obtained from reference TRBV7-3 and TRBJ2-1, is as follows: GAGVSQTPSNKVTEKGKYVELRCDPISGHTALYWYRQSLGQGPEFLIYFQGTGAADDSGLPNDRFFAVRPEGSVSTLKIQRTERGDSAVYLCASSLRYSPHNEQFFGPGTRLTVL.

Concerning this clonotype itself: Its ends do not fully match the called genes, so a read error is possible. This chain connects TRBV10-3 to TRBJ1-2; the D gene is possibly TRBD1 (5 bases). In germline, CDR1 is ENHRY, CDR2 SYGVKD. This CDR3 is built from 14 residues. The CDR3 loop is CDISDSGQIYGYTF. CDR3 DNA sequence: TGTGACATCAGTGACTCAGGACAAATCTATGGCTACACCTTC.